These 9 T cell receptor beta chains share one sample of origin, sequenced in a study of CD8 T cells in ankylosing spondylitis. General observations from the study: A motif in TCR beta, a set of fewer than ten highly homologous variants, appeared characteristic of ankylosing spondylitis blood.

Using its own MiXCR run on the 5' RACE reads, TCRdb lists one record per CDR3 protein. The table has approximately 520,000 distinct CDR3 sequences, 5.3% seen once. Antigens of these TCRs are unknown. The sample taken for sequencing was blood, either unsorted or a sorted T cell fraction (not recorded which). The receptors shown here come from a male donor with ankylosing spondylitis.

This clonotype occurred many times. V and J are TRBV6-2 or TRBV6-3 and TRBJ2-7, with no clear D. The length of the CDR3 is 12 residues. V was cut by 0 bases and J by 3 bases, with 3 bases left in between. CDR1 is MNHEY, CDR2 SVGEGT, per germline. CDR3 residues: CASSYSSYEQYF. Here the CDR3 DNA reads TGTGCCAGCAGTTACTCGAGCTACGAGCAGTACTTC.

J is TRBJ2-1 and V is TRBV4-3; 10 bases fit TRBD2. The CDR3 runs 17 residues. Looked up from germline, CDR1 is LGHNA and CDR2 is YSLEER. Trimming at V came to 4 bases and at J to 5 bases, leaving 11 bases not matched to a gene. CDR3 sequence (DNA): TGCGCCAGCAGCCGAGGACTAGCGGCAAATAGCAACAATGAGCAGTTCTTC. Its translation: CASSRGLAANSNNEQFF.

This clonotype was found a few times. The chain is built from TRBV7-2 and TRBJ1-3; D is uncertain. Trimming pared 1 base from V and 7 bases from J, leaving 11 bases between. Germline V gene lookup returns CDR1 SGHTA and CDR2 FQGNSA. The CDR3 has 14 amino acids. The CDR3, as DNA: TGTGCCAGCAGCTTAGATGGCAGCCGGAACACCATATATTTT. This translates into CASSLDGSRNTIYF. The whole variable domain, filled in from reference TRBV7-2 and TRBJ1-3, reads GAGVSQSPSNKVTEKGKDVELRCDPISGHTALYWYRQSLGQGLEFLIYFQGNSAPDKSGLPSDRFSAERTGGSVSTLTIQRTQQEDSAVYLCASSLDGSRNTIYFGEGSWLTVV.

The sample holds many counts of this clonotype. J is TRBJ1-4 and V is TRBV29-1; the match to TRBD1 covers 8 bases. Germline V gene sequence: CDR1 SQVTM, CDR2 ANQGSEA. The V and J ends lost 6 bases and 4 bases, in that order; junction bases with no gene match: 4. The CDR3 totals 13 residues. The CDR3 bases are TGCAGCGTCGGACAGGGCATTAATGAAAAACTGTTTTTT. Protein sequence: CSVGQGINEKLFF.

Ten or more counts support this clonotype. This rearrangement joins TRBV7-2 to TRBJ2-6; no clear D. CDR1 is SGHTA, CDR2 FQGNSA, per germline. This CDR3 spans 15 amino acids. Trimming pared 4 bases from V and 2 bases from J, leaving 9 bases between. CDR3 nucleotides: TGTGCCAGCAGCTCCCGAGCTACTGGGGCCAACGTCCTGACTTTC. Protein: CASSSRATGANVLTF.

This clonotype was counted many times. The rearrangement joins TRBV29-1 to TRBJ1-1; D not resolved. The germline CDR1 and CDR2 sequences are SQVTM and ANQGSEA. V lost 0 bases and J 3 bases, leaving 14 bases between the germline ends. The CDR3 has 15 residues. The CDR3 DNA is TGCAGCGTTGAAGATCCCCTAAAAGAACACACTGAAGCTTTCTTT. Translating it yields CSVEDPLKEHTEAFF.

The sample holds one count of this clonotype. CDR3 sequence reads: CASSITVTEQFF. As DNA, the CDR3 is TGTGCCAGTAGTATTACAGTAACTGAGCAGTTCTTC. This chain connects TRBV19 to TRBJ2-1; D gene unclear. The CDR3 spans 12 residues. The V end lost 3 bases, the J end lost 9 bases, and 9 bases lay between the germline ends. The V gene's germline CDR1 is LNHDA and CDR2 SQIVND (reference sequence).

In its sample, this clonotype was seen many times. The gene calls are TRBV29-1 and TRBJ2-1, with D possibly matching TRBD2 (5 bases). Germline CDR1 and CDR2: SQVTM and ANQGSEA. CDR3 size: 14 residues. Trimming removed 3 bases at V and 2 bases at J, with 11 bases between. The DNA of the CDR3 is TGCAGCGTTGAGAGGACTCCTACCTACAATGAGCAGTTCTTC. Protein sequence: CSVERTPTYNEQFF.

This clonotype was recorded many times. The V gene is TRBV6-2 or TRBV6-3, the J gene TRBJ2-1, with D possibly TRBD2 on 6 matching bases. Deletions cut 6 bases from V and 3 bases from J, with 18 bases between. This CDR3 spans 16 amino acids. The germline CDR1 and CDR2 sequences are MNHEY and SVGEGT. Written as DNA, the CDR3 is TGTGCCAGCAGCCGCGGGACTTCCATATACTACAATGAGCAGTTCTTC. As protein: CASSRGTSIYYNEQFF.